This T cell receptor (beta chain) appears in the sequencing data of a study of OX40 agonist ivuxolimab in advanced cancers. Background on the study: A male proportion of about 80% was recorded, with mean age about 54 years and range about 20 to 79. Of the patients, three showed partial responses, one with hepatocellular carcinoma and two with cutaneous melanoma. Overall study findings and caveats: CD4+ and CD8+ blood T cells expanded clonally by week 6 at 0.1 to 3.0 mg/kg.

The CDR3 sequence is 19 residues long. CDR1 and CDR2 (germline): ENHRY, SYGVKD. V trimming: 11 bases; J trimming: 0 bases; junction bases outside the gene matches: 13. The study sampled blood at baseline, cycle 4 day 1, and cycle 7 day 1. The method was immunoSEQ multiplex PCR; TCRdb's version includes in-frame clones alone and lacks a portion of them. The sample records about 50,000 clones, around 80% being singletons. On this clone: Its antigen remains unidentified.

The source of this sequence is an adult with an advanced solid tumor such as melanoma, head and neck, liver or kidney cancer. The sample consisted of CD4+ or CD8+ T cells sorted from blood, taken in a trial of the OX40 agonist ivuxolimab. The rearrangement uses TRBV10-3 and TRBJ2-1; 16 bases fit TRBD2. CDR3 in DNA: TGTGCCGCTACACCCGGGACTAGCGGGAGGGTCGGCTCCTACAATGAGCAGTTCTTC. It encodes CAATPGTSGRVGSYNEQFF.